The next 6 T cell receptor beta chains were all read from a single sample in a study of T cell responses to AZD1222 COVID-19 vaccine. Sequencing used immunoSEQ multiplex PCR; TCRdb keeps in-frame clones, though not all of them. The table shows roughly 78,000 clones, with roughly 80% occurring only once. The sequences come from peripheral blood, collected on day 0 of AZD1222 vaccination. These receptors all come from an adult in good health.

This chain uses TRBV5-6 with TRBJ1-2, with a possible D match to TRBD1 (5 bases). Germline CDR1 SGHDT, CDR2 YYEEEE. This CDR3 is built from 15 residues. Trimming removed 4 bases from V and 3 bases from J, with 16 bases in between. CDR3 residues: CASSPGLDGDYGYTF. CDR3 bases: TGTGCCAGCAGCCCAGGGCTTGACGGCGACTATGGCTACACCTTC.

The chain couples TRBV6-1 to TRBJ1-1, with a tentative D call TRBD1 (5 bases). The CDR3 runs 14 residues. V lost 3 bases and J 0 bases, leaving 8 bases between the germline ends. Per the germline V gene, CDR1 is MNHNS and CDR2 is SASEGT. CDR3 residues: CASSDGTLNTEAFF. CDR3 nucleotide sequence: TGTGCCAGCAGTGACGGGACCTTGAACACTGAAGCTTTCTTT.

This chain connects TRBV7-2 to TRBJ1-1; TRBD1 aligns across 8 bases. V trimming: 2 bases; J trimming: 1 base; junction bases outside the gene matches: 3. This CDR3 region has 15 residues. Germline V lookup: CDR1 SGHTA, CDR2 FQGNSA. The CDR3 loop is CASSLYGQGNTEAFF. The DNA for the CDR3 is TGTGCCAGCAGCTTATACGGACAGGGGAACACTGAAGCTTTCTTT.

This clone was counted a few times. The chain combines TRBV11-2 with TRBJ1-3; the D is unclear. Germline V gene sequence: CDR1 SGHAT, CDR2 FQNNGV. The CDR3 is made up of 17 amino acids. The V and J ends lost 1 base and 0 bases respectively, with 13 bases between them. The DNA of the CDR3 is TGTGCCAGCAGCTTAGGGAGGCCCCCGCGCTCTGGAAACACCATATATTTT. This translates into CASSLGRPPRSGNTIYF.

The chain combines TRBV7-2 with TRBJ2-1; 14 positions agree with TRBD2. The CDR3 contains 16 residues. Looked up from germline, CDR1 is SGHTA and CDR2 is FQGNSA. V gave up 5 bases and J gave up 10 bases; unmatched junction bases: 10. The CDR3 region has the DNA TGTGCCAGCAGCCCCCAAGGACTAGCGGGAGGCGGGGAGCAGTTCTTC. Residues: CASSPQGLAGGGEQFF. Together with reference TRBV7-2 and TRBJ2-1, the CDR3 gives the full variable domain: GAGVSQSPSNKVTEKGKDVELRCDPISGHTALYWYRQSLGQGLEFLIYFQGNSAPDKSGLPSDRFSAERTGGSVSTLTIQRTQQEDSAVYLCASSPQGLAGGGEQFFGPGTRLTVL.

The chain couples TRBV9 to TRBJ1-1, with unresolved D. V was trimmed by 0 bases and J by 1 base, leaving 10 bases between them. Germline values: CDR1 SGDLS, CDR2 YYNGEE. CDR3 length: 15 amino acids. Here the CDR3 reads CASSVESGRNTEAFF. The CDR3 DNA is TGTGCCAGCAGCGTAGAATCCGGGAGGAACACTGAAGCTTTCTTT. Full variable domain (missing parts from reference TRBV9 and TRBJ1-1): DSGVTQTPKHLITATGQRVTLRCSPRSGDLSVYWYQQSLDQGLQFLIQYYNGEERAKGNILERFSAQQFPDLHSELNLSSLELGDSALYFCASSVESGRNTEAFFGQGTRLTVV.